These 10 T cell receptor beta chains originate from one sample sequenced in a study of cytomegalovirus exposure and HLA in healthy donors. Use of 60 Vbeta and 13 Jbeta primers characterized the PCR. Here immunoSEQ multiplex PCR was the method, and the copy in TCRdb shows in-frame clones only, minus some. This table has about 140,000 clones, about 80% appearing once. Material: PBMCs. The receptors here all came from a man aged 35 to 55 in good health and CMV-seronegative.

The chain couples TRBV19 to TRBJ1-6, with TRBD1 matching over 9 bases. Germline V gene sequence: CDR1 LNHDA, CDR2 SQIVND (reference sequence). This CDR3 spans 14 amino acids. V was pared by 4 bases and J by 6 bases, with 1 base of the junction left unmatched. CDR3 coding DNA: TGTGCCAGTAGTACGGACAGGGGTAATTCACCCCTCCACTTT. Its translation is CASSTDRGNSPLHF.

This chain links TRBV7-2 with TRBJ1-2; 9 bases map to TRBD1. Per germline, CDR1 SGHTA and CDR2 FQGNSA. This CDR3 comprises 14 residues. V was pared by 6 bases and J by 0 bases, with 2 bases of the junction left unmatched. CDR3: CASRRDRANYGYTF. CDR3 sequence (DNA): TGTGCCAGCAGACGGGACAGGGCTAACTATGGCTACACCTTC.

The chain has TRBV7-6 and TRBJ2-3; 7 bases agree with TRBD2. Germline V gene lookup returns CDR1 SGHVS and CDR2 FNYEAQ. There are 16 residues in the CDR3. J was trimmed by 0 bases and V by 1 base; bases with no gene match: 4. This chain's CDR3 is CASSLGGRGSTDTQYF. The DNA for the CDR3 is TGTGCCAGCAGCTTAGGAGGGAGGGGCAGCACAGATACGCAGTATTTT.

This clone was found a few times. The chain links TRBV5-1 to TRBJ1-3; the D gene is possibly TRBD1 (5 bases). The CDR3 is made up of 16 amino acids. V was cut by 0 bases and J by 0 bases, with 10 bases left in between. Germline V gene data show CDR1 as SGHRS and CDR2 as YFSETQ. The CDR3 spells CASSLEAGLSGNTIYF. The DNA of the CDR3 is TGCGCCAGCAGCTTGGAAGCAGGGCTCTCTGGAAACACCATATATTTT. Full variable domain (remainder filled in from reference TRBV5-1 and TRBJ1-3): KAGVTQTPRYLIKTRGQQVTLSCSPISGHRSVSWYQQTPGQGLQFLFEYFSETQRNKGNFPGRFSGRQFSNSRSEMNVSTLELGDSALYLCASSLEAGLSGNTIYFGEGSWLTVV.

The V and J genes are TRBV2 and TRBJ2-7; D may be TRBD2 (6 bases). In germline, CDR1 is SNHLY, CDR2 FYNNEI. The V and J ends lost 1 base and 2 bases respectively, with 12 bases between them. The length of the CDR3 is 15 residues. For the CDR3, the DNA is TGTGCCAGCAGTGAAGGGGGGGAAAGGACCTACGAGCAGTACTTC. Residues: CASSEGGERTYEQYF. The full variable domain, its missing parts supplied by reference TRBV2 and TRBJ2-7, is EPEVTQTPSHQVTQMGQEVILRCVPISNHLYFYWYRQILGQKVEFLVSFYNNEISEKSEIFDDQFSVERPDGSNFTLKIRSTKLEDSAMYFCASSEGGERTYEQYFGPGTRLTVT.

This chain connects TRBV15 to TRBJ2-5; 9 nucleotides match TRBD1. J gave up 5 bases and V 6 bases, and 7 bases lay outside the gene matches. There are 14 residues in the CDR3. The germline CDR1 and CDR2 sequences are LNHNV and YYDKDF (reference sequence). The CDR3: CATRQGAGFETQYF. The CDR3 DNA sequence: TGTGCCACCAGACAGGGGGCAGGATTTGAGACCCAGTACTTC.

The V gene is TRBV30, the J gene TRBJ2-1; 12 positions agree with TRBD2. After removal of 1 base from V and 8 bases from J, the junction contained 12 bases not matched to a gene. The CDR3 contains 17 residues. Looked up from germline, CDR1 is GTSNPN and CDR2 is SVGIG (reference sequence). CDR3 loop: CAWSEFPSGGARDEQFF. CDR3 bases: TGTGCCTGGAGTGAGTTTCCTAGCGGGGGGGCTAGGGATGAGCAGTTCTTC. Using reference TRBV30 and TRBJ2-1 for the parts outside the CDR3, the full variable domain is SQTIHQWPATLVQPVGSPLSLECTVEGTSNPNLYWYRQAAGRGLQLLFYSVGIGQISSEVPQNLSASRPQDRQFILSSKKLLLSDSGFYLCAWSEFPSGGARDEQFFGPGTRLTVL.

A single count supports this clone. The CDR3 region is CAWRPRSEAGYNEQFF. CDR3 nucleotide sequence: TGTGCCTGGAGGCCGAGAAGCGAGGCGGGTTACAATGAGCAGTTCTTC. This chain uses TRBV30 with TRBJ2-1, with D possibly TRBD2 on 5 matching bases. Germline V gene lookup returns CDR1 GTSNPN and CDR2 SVGIG (reference sequence). This CDR3 region has 16 residues. Trimming took 3 bases from V and 4 from J, leaving 19 bases between them.

The chain uses TRBV7-9 and TRBJ1-2; 9 positions agree with TRBD1. In germline, CDR1 is SEHNR, CDR2 FQNEAQ (reference sequence). The CDR3 has 15 residues. With 5 bases clipped from V and 7 bases from J, the junction kept 11 bases outside the gene matches. The CDR3 loop reads CASSIIRTGVVGYTF. The DNA of the CDR3 is TGTGCCAGCAGCATAATCCGGACAGGGGTAGTTGGCTACACCTTC.

This chain joins TRBV7-2 and TRBJ1-5; D remains unclear. CDR1 is SGHTA, CDR2 FQGNSA, per germline. Trimming removed 2 bases from V and 4 bases from J, with 6 bases in between. This CDR3 has 13 amino acids. CDR3 sequence reads: CASSLLLNQPQHF. As DNA, the CDR3 is TGTGCCAGCAGCTTATTACTGAATCAGCCCCAGCATTTT.